This note documents a single T cell receptor (beta chain) sequence. The antigen remains unidentified. The sample is drawn from a study of CD8 T cells in Susac syndrome. The CDR3 contains 13 residues. In germline, CDR1 is SNHLY, CDR2 FYNNEI. The ends lost 2 bases at V and 11 bases at J; junction bases unmatched: 5. FACS enriched CD8+ TEMRA cells, while bulk CD8+ and CD4+ were negatively isolated. RNA, at about 0.45 to 1 ug, was reverse transcribed with random hexamers. The authors amplified TCR beta CDR3 across 54 Vbeta and 13 Jbeta using immunoSEQ multiplex PCR. Each CDR3 protein is one row after TCRdb ran MiXCR on the immunoSEQ multiplex PCR reads. The repertoire includes about 280,000 distinct CDR3 sequences, roughly 84% of them detected once, and over 0.095% sits in the top ten. Whole-study results and caveats: The TCR sequencing and HLA analysis in the study involved a relatively small number of individuals, as the study acknowledged.

This chain links TRBV2 with TRBJ2-1; 8 bases line up with TRBD2. Sequenced: CD8+ T cells from PBMCs. The receptor was isolated from a human donor with multiple sclerosis. The CDR3 DNA follows: TGTGCCAGCAGTGAATCCGGGACTAGTAAGCAGTTCTTC. Translated, it gives CASSESGTSKQFF. Based on the CDR3 plus reference TRBV2 and TRBJ2-1, the full variable domain is EPEVTQTPSHQVTQMGQEVILRCVPISNHLYFYWYRQILGQKVEFLVSFYNNEISEKSEIFDDQFSVERPDGSNFTLKIRSTKLEDSAMYFCASSESGTSKQFFGPGTRLTVL.